These 29 T cell receptor beta chains originate from one sample sequenced in a study of blood T cells in healthy people across ages. A second about 7 to 11 cycle PCR used barcoded and J-beta primers. TCRdb independently ran MiXCR on the 5' RACE reads; one entry per CDR3 protein. In the table there are some 640,000 distinct CDR3 sequences, approximately 30% of which are singletons. Sequenced sample: blood. The receptors stem from a woman aged 80 or older in good health.

In DNA form, the CDR3 reads TGTGCCAGCAGTTTCCGGGACAGGGGGCCAGGGGCCAACGTCCTGACTTTC. Translated, it gives CASSFRDRGPGANVLTF. This chain uses TRBV6-5 with TRBJ2-6; 12 nucleotides line up with TRBD1. From germline, CDR1 is MNHEY and CDR2 SVGAGI. The CDR3 has 17 residues. The J segment lost 4 bases and the V segment lost 4 bases, leaving 5 bases of the junction unmatched.

This sequence joins TRBV20-1 and TRBJ1-2; D gene uncertain. The CDR3 runs to 11 residues. V was pared by 1 base and J by 9 bases, with 9 bases between. From germline, CDR1 is DFQATT and CDR2 SNEGSKA (reference sequence). The CDR3 coding sequence is TGCAGTGCTAGAGTTGAAAATAGCTACACCTTC. It is translated as CSARVENSYTF.

The chain is built from TRBV20-1 and TRBJ1-4; D is undetermined. From germline, CDR1 is DFQATT and CDR2 SNEGSKA (reference sequence). Between the trimmed V and J ends, which lost 3 bases and 7 bases, there was a span of 15 bases. This CDR3 comprises 14 residues. CDR3 sequence (DNA): TGCAGTGCTAGCCCAGGTGCCGGTAGTGAAAAACTGTTTTTT. This translates into CSASPGAGSEKLFF.

Ten or more counts support this clonotype. A read error may account for a junction end that differs from germline. The V gene is TRBV12-3 or TRBV12-4, the J gene TRBJ1-1, with D unclear. The CDR3 totals 13 residues. The CDR3 spells CASSLGENTEAFF. The CDR3 nucleotides are TGTGCCAGCAGCTTAGGAGAGAACACTGAAGCTTTCTTT.

This clonotype was picked up many times. The chain is built from TRBV7-9 and TRBJ2-7, with a tentative D call TRBD1 (5 bases). This CDR3 spans 14 amino acids. Germline CDR1 and CDR2: SEHNR and FQNEAQ (reference sequence). Trimming cost V 1 base and J 4 bases, with 11 bases left between them. The CDR3 DNA is TGTGCCAGCAGCTTAGGACAGAGGTCTTACGAGCAGTACTTC. This encodes CASSLGQRSYEQYF.

This clonotype was observed many times. V gene TRBV20-1 combines with J gene TRBJ2-4; D possibly corresponds to TRBD2 (6 bases). This CDR3 region has 16 residues. V dropped 0 bases and J dropped 0 bases, with 12 bases sitting between them. Germline values: CDR1 DFQATT, CDR2 SNEGSKA (reference sequence). In DNA form, the CDR3 reads TGCAGTGCTAGAGATATGGGGGGAACAGCCAAAAACATTCAGTACTTC. Protein product: CSARDMGGTAKNIQYF.

This clonotype appeared many times. The chain couples TRBV7-3 to TRBJ2-7, with 8 bases lining up with TRBD2. With V trimmed by 5 bases and J by 7 bases, 7 bases remained unmatched. Germline CDR1 reads SGHTA; CDR2 reads FQGTGA. The CDR3 totals 13 residues. The CDR3 coding sequence is TGTGCCAGCAGCATAGCGGGGTTCGGGGAGCAGTACTTC. It yields the protein CASSIAGFGEQYF.

This clonotype was counted ten times or more. The rearrangement links TRBV7-2 to TRBJ2-7, with D unclear. This CDR3 spans 13 amino acids. Trimming removed 3 bases at V and 4 bases at J, with 10 bases between. Germline V gene sequence: CDR1 SGHTA, CDR2 FQGNSA. CDR3 sequence (DNA): TGTGCCAGCAGCTTGGTCCCGACGTACGAGCAGTACTTC. Amino acid sequence: CASSLVPTYEQYF.

This clonotype has a count of ten or more. The chain has TRBV3-1 and TRBJ1-2, with TRBD1 matching 8 bases. The CDR3 length is 12 residues. V lost 4 bases, J lost 7 bases, and 2 bases stayed unmatched. Germline CDR1 and CDR2: LGHDT and YNNKEL (reference sequence). CDR3 in amino acids: CASSLDRAGYTF. The CDR3 bases are TGTGCCAGCAGCCTGGACAGGGCTGGCTACACCTTC.

To note about this clonotype: This may arise from a read error, as a much more abundant clone is one base away. This chain links TRBV7-9 with TRBJ2-3; 8 nucleotides line up with TRBD2. The germline gives CDR1 SEHNR, CDR2 FQNEAQ (reference sequence). Germline trimming cut 4 bases from V and 1 base from J; bases unmatched to any gene: 7. This CDR3 spans 16 amino acids. CDR3 amino acids: CASSSARGAGTDTQYF. CDR3 nucleotide sequence: TGTGCCAGCAGCTCCGCGCGGGGGGCGGGCACAGATACGCAGTATTTT.

This clonotype has just a few counts. With a much larger clone just one base away, this may be a read error. The V call is TRBV7-8, the J call TRBJ2-7, with no clear D. V was trimmed by 1 base and J by 7 bases, leaving 14 bases between them. This CDR3 contains 14 residues. Germline CDR1 is SGHVS and CDR2 is FQNEAQ. The CDR3 loop is CASSLERTALEQYF. CDR3 DNA sequence: TGTGCCAGCAGCTTAGAACGGACCGCCCTTGAGCAGTACTTC.

This clonotype was counted ten times or more. The DNA of the CDR3 is TGTGCCAGCAGTTCCACGACAGGGGGAAGCTACGAGCAGTACTTC. Translating it yields CASSSTTGGSYEQYF. This chain connects TRBV6-2 or TRBV6-3 to TRBJ2-7; 9 bases map to TRBD1. The CDR3 loop spans 15 amino acids. Looked up from germline, CDR1 is MNHEY and CDR2 is SVGEGT. With V trimmed by 4 bases and J by 3 bases, 7 bases remained unmatched.

This clonotype was seen a few times. A much larger clonotype is one base distant, so this may be a read error. This chain joins TRBV21-1 and TRBJ2-7; TRBD1 was called by the table and not checked on the DNA. TRBV21-1 is a pseudogene. CDR3 size: 15 residues. CDR3 region: CASSWEARGGNEQYF. The DNA for the CDR3 is TGTGCCAGCAGCTGGGAGGCCAGGGGCGGAAACGAGCAGTACTTC.

This clonotype was counted many times. The CDR3 loop reads CASTPSGGSSYEQYF. CDR3 sequence (DNA): TGTGCCAGCACGCCCTCGGGGGGGTCTTCCTACGAGCAGTACTTC. This chain joins TRBV6-2 or TRBV6-3 and TRBJ2-7; TRBD2 aligns across 8 bases. Per the germline V gene, CDR1 is MNHEY and CDR2 is SVGEGT. The CDR3 contains 15 residues. Unmatched junction bases numbered 9, after V lost 7 bases and J lost 1 base.

The chain recombines TRBV19 with TRBJ2-7; no clear D gene. The J call could be wrong; TRBJ2-5 is a better fit for the DNA end. The CDR3 length is 14 residues. Germline V gives CDR1 LNHDA, CDR2 SQIVND (reference sequence). In DNA form, the CDR3 reads TGTGCCAGTAGTATAGTTGGCCAGGAAGAGACCCAGTACTTC. The encoded protein is CASSIVGQEETQYF.

Only a few counts were recorded for this clonotype. The rearrangement uses TRBV30 and TRBJ2-4; D remains ambiguous. The J call is uncertain, as TRBJ2-7 better fits the DNA end. The CDR3 totals 14 residues. Germline V gene lookup returns CDR1 GTSNPN and CDR2 SVGIG (reference sequence). DNA for the CDR3: TGTGCCTGGAGTGGTGGCCCCTCCACGTCCGAGCAGTACTTC. Protein: CAWSGGPSTSEQYF.

V and J are TRBV28 and TRBJ1-6; D might be TRBD1 (6 bases). The CDR3 spans 15 residues. Deletions cut 6 bases from V and 6 bases from J, with 15 bases between. The V gene's germline CDR1 is MDHEN and CDR2 SYDVKM. The CDR3 region is CASSPSEQGNSPLHF. CDR3 in DNA: TGTGCCAGCAGCCCCTCGGAACAGGGTAATTCACCCCTCCACTTT.

This clonotype turned up a few times. The chain recombines TRBV20-1 with TRBJ1-5; D is possibly TRBD1 (6 bases). The CDR3 is 14 amino acids. Germline CDR1 and CDR2: DFQATT and SNEGSKA (reference sequence). Between the trimmed V and J ends, which lost 6 bases and 4 bases, there was a span of 16 bases. Written as DNA, the CDR3 is TGCAGTGCCCTCAGGGGCAGGGAGAATCAGCCCCAGCATTTT. Its protein product is CSALRGRENQPQHF.

A word on this clonotype: A much larger clone sits a single nucleotide away, making a read error possible. The chain joins TRBV3-1 to TRBJ2-1; 7 bases map to TRBD2. Germline V lookup: CDR1 LGHDT, CDR2 YNNKEL (reference sequence). V lost 4 bases and J lost 6; bases outside the gene matches: 12. The CDR3 covers 16 residues. The CDR3 spells CASSRLPAAGTNEQFF. The CDR3 DNA sequence: TGTGCCAGCAGCCGATTACCCGCAGCGGGGACCAATGAGCAGTTCTTC.

The CDR3 reads CACQTSSETQYF. CDR3 coding DNA: TGTGCCTGCCAGACTAGCTCGGAGACCCAGTACTTC. The rearrangement uses TRBV30 and TRBJ2-5; 7 nucleotides match TRBD2. CDR1 and CDR2 from the germline V gene are GTSNPN and SVGIG (reference sequence). V trimming: 6 bases; J trimming: 5 bases; junction bases outside the gene matches: 6. The CDR3 extends over 12 amino acids.

This clonotype was counted a few times. The chain recombines TRBV30 with TRBJ2-3, with 9 bases matching TRBD1. There are 13 residues in the CDR3. Germline CDR1 GTSNPN, CDR2 SVGIG (reference sequence). V lost 5 bases, J lost 6 bases, and 6 bases stayed unmatched. The CDR3 here is CAWEQGARDTQYF. The CDR3 coding sequence is TGTGCCTGGGAACAGGGGGCGCGGGATACGCAGTATTTT. The entire variable domain, with the rest obtained from reference TRBV30 and TRBJ2-3, is as follows: SQTIHQWPATLVQPVGSPLSLECTVEGTSNPNLYWYRQAAGRGLQLLFYSVGIGQISSEVPQNLSASRPQDRQFILSSKKLLLSDSGFYLCAWEQGARDTQYFGPGTRLTVL.

This chain links TRBV7-2 with TRBJ1-2; 9 bases line up with TRBD1. J lost 7 bases, V lost 4 bases, and 7 bases had no gene match. This CDR3 has 14 amino acids. Germline V gene data show CDR1 as SGHTA and CDR2 as FQGNSA. CDR3 residues: CASSSSQGAGGYTF. The CDR3 DNA reads TGTGCCAGCAGCTCCTCACAGGGGGCGGGTGGCTACACCTTC.

This clonotype was counted a few times. The chain is built from TRBV4-2 and TRBJ1-1; no reliable D call. Germline V gene lookup returns CDR1 LGHNA and CDR2 YNFKEQ. The CDR3 contains 15 residues. V was trimmed by 0 bases and J by 2 bases, leaving 10 bases between them. The CDR3 loop reads CASSQEGQANTEAFF. As DNA, the CDR3 is TGTGCCAGCAGCCAAGAAGGGCAGGCAAACACTGAAGCTTTCTTT.

This clonotype was detected many times. The chain uses TRBV7-2 and TRBJ1-2; D is unclear. Germline V gene sequence: CDR1 SGHTA, CDR2 FQGNSA. V lost 5 bases and J 7 bases, leaving 8 bases between the germline ends. CDR3 size: 11 residues. In nucleotides, the CDR3 is TGTGCCAGCAGCCCTATGGGTGGCTACACCTTC. Translation: CASSPMGGYTF.

This clonotype came up a few times. V is TRBV30 and J is TRBJ2-3; D unresolved. CDR3 length: 15 amino acids. V dropped 0 bases and J dropped 2 bases, with 12 bases sitting between them. The germline V gene encodes CDR1 GTSNPN and CDR2 SVGIG (reference sequence). The CDR3 is CAWSVGSRTTDTQYF. CDR3 nucleotides: TGTGCCTGGAGTGTAGGCAGCAGAACCACAGATACGCAGTATTTT.

Written as DNA, the CDR3 is TGCAGCGTTGAAGACGGGGGACAGGGGGACTATGGCTACACCTTC. Translated, it gives CSVEDGGQGDYGYTF. The gene calls are TRBV29-1 and TRBJ1-2, with TRBD1 matching over 11 bases. V trimming: 0 bases; J trimming: 3 bases; junction bases outside the gene matches: 3. Germline CDR1 SQVTM, CDR2 ANQGSEA. The CDR3 totals 15 residues.

The V call is TRBV20-1, the J call TRBJ2-5; weak D call: TRBD2 (5 bases). The CDR3 totals 17 residues. Trimming pared 0 bases from V and 3 bases from J, leaving 20 bases between. Germline CDR1 reads DFQATT; CDR2 reads SNEGSKA (reference sequence). This CDR3 is CSARDIIRLAREETQYF. The CDR3 nucleotides read TGCAGTGCTAGAGATATAATTCGGCTAGCCCGGGAAGAGACCCAGTACTTC.

The genes are TRBV3-1 and TRBJ2-7; D tentatively fits TRBD1 or TRBD2 (5 bases each). Germline V gene lookup returns CDR1 LGHDT and CDR2 YNNKEL (reference sequence). V was clipped by 6 bases and J by 6 bases, with 12 bases between them. The CDR3 extends over 12 amino acids. The CDR3 loop reads CASSGTHGEQYF. The CDR3 nucleotides are TGTGCCAGCAGTGGGACCCATGGCGAGCAGTACTTC.

In its sample, this clonotype was seen a few times. The V call is TRBV15, the J call TRBJ1-1, with D tentatively TRBD1 (6 bases). This CDR3 spans 15 amino acids. From germline, CDR1 is LNHNV and CDR2 YYDKDF (reference sequence). Trimming shortened V by 4 bases and J by 2 bases, and 14 bases separated the two germline ends. This chain's CDR3 is CATSTQGLGNTEAFF. The CDR3 region has the DNA TGTGCCACCAGCACCCAGGGGCTTGGAAACACTGAAGCTTTCTTT.